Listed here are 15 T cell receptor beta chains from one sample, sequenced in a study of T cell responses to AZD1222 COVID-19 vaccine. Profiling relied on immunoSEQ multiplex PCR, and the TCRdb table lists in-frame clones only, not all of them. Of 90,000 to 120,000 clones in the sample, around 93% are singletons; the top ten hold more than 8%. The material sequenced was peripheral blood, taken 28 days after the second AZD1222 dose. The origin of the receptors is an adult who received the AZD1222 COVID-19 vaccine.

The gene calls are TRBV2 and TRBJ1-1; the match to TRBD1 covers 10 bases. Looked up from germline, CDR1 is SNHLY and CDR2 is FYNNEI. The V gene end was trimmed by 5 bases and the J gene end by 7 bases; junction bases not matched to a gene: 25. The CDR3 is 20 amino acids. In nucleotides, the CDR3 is TGTGCCAGCAGTATAACCTTTGGCGGGCCCAGGGGGGGACAGGGGCATGAAGCTTTCTTT. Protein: CASSITFGGPRGGQGHEAFF.

CDR3 coding DNA: TGTGCCAGCAGCTTACGGCCGGGACTAGCGGCATCCTACGAGCAGTACTTC. It encodes CASSLRPGLAASYEQYF. This rearrangement joins TRBV7-9 to TRBJ2-7; the match to TRBD2 covers 11 bases. The CDR3 runs 17 residues. From germline, CDR1 is SEHNR and CDR2 FQNEAQ (reference sequence). V shed 2 bases, J shed 1 base, and the junction held 7 bases outside the gene matches.

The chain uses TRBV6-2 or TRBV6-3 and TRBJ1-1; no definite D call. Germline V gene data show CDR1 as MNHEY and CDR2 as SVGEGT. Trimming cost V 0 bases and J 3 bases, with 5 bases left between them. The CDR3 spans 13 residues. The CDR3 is CASSYSRYTEAFF. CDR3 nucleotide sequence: TGTGCCAGCAGTTACTCCCGGTACACTGAAGCTTTCTTT.

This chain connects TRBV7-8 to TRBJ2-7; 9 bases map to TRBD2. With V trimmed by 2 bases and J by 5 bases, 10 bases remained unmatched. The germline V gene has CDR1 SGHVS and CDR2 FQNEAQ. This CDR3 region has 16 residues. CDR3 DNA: TGTGCCAGCAGCTTATCAGCTAGCGGGACATTGGACGAGCAGTACTTC. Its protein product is CASSLSASGTLDEQYF.

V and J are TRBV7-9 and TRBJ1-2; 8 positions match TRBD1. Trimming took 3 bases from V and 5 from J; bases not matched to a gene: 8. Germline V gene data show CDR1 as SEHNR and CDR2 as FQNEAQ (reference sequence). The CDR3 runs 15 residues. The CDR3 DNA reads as TGTGCCAGCAGCTTTACAGGGGGAGCTAGGTATGGCTACACCTTC. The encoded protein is CASSFTGGARYGYTF.

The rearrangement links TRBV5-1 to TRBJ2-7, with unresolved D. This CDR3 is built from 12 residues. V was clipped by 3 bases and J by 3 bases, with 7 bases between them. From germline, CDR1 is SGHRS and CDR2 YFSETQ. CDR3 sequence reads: CASSSRYYEQYF. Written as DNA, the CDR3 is TGCGCCAGCAGCTCTCGTTACTACGAGCAGTACTTC.

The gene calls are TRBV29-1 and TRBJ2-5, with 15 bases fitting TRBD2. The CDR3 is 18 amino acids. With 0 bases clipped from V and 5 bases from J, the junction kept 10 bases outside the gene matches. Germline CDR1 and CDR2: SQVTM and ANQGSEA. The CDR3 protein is CSVEDGLAGGLLPETQYF. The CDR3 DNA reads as TGCAGCGTTGAAGACGGACTAGCGGGGGGGCTCCTTCCCGAGACCCAGTACTTC.

The DNA of the CDR3 is TGTGCCAGCAGTTCGGACTTCGGCTCCTACAATGAGCAGTTCTTC. It specifies CASSSDFGSYNEQFF. The V and J genes are TRBV6-5 and TRBJ2-1; tentatively, D is TRBD2 (5 bases). V was pared by 4 bases and J by 0 bases, with 10 bases between. This CDR3 contains 15 residues. The germline V gene encodes CDR1 MNHEY and CDR2 SVGAGI.

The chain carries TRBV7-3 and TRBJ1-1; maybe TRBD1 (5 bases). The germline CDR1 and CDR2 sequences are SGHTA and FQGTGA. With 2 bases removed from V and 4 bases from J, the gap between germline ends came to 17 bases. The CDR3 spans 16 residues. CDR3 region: CASSLPPRAGTTEAFF. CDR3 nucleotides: TGTGCCAGCAGCTTACCGCCCAGGGCTGGGACCACTGAAGCTTTCTTT.

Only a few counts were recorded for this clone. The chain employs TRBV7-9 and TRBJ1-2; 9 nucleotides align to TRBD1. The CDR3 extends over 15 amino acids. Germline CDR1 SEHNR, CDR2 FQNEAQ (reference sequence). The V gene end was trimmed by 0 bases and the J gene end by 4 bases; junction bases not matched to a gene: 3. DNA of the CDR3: TGTGCCAGCAGCTTAGCCGGACAGGGGACCTATGGCTACACCTTC. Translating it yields CASSLAGQGTYGYTF. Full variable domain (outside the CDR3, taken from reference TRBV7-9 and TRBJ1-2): DTGVSQNPRHKITKRGQNVTFRCDPISEHNRLYWYRQTLGQGPEFLTYFQNEAQLEKSRLLSDRFSAERPKGSFSTLEIQRTEQGDSAMYLCASSLAGQGTYGYTFGSGTRLTVV.

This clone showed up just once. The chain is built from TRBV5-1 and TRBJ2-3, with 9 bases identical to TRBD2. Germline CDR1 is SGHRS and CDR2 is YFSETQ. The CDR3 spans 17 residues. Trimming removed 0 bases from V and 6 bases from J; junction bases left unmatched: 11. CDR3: CASSLAGSGGPTDTQYF. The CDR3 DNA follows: TGCGCCAGCAGCTTGGCGGGTAGCGGGGGCCCCACGGATACGCAGTATTTT.

This CDR3 is CASSLALRQGQTEAFF. DNA of the CDR3: TGTGCCAGCAGCTTGGCCCTCCGACAGGGTCAGACTGAAGCTTTCTTT. This chain links TRBV5-4 with TRBJ1-1, with 7 bases lining up with TRBD1. V was clipped by 0 bases and J by 5 bases; unmatched bases: 10. CDR3 length: 16 amino acids. CDR1 and CDR2 from the germline V gene are SGHNT and YYREEE (reference sequence).

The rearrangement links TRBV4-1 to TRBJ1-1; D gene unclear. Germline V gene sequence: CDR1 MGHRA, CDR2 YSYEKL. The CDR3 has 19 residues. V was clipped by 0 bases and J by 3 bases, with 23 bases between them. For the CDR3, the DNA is TGCGCCAGCAGCCAAGACAAATTGTGGTCGTCGGTCAAGGACACTGAAGCTTTCTTT. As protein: CASSQDKLWSSVKDTEAFF.

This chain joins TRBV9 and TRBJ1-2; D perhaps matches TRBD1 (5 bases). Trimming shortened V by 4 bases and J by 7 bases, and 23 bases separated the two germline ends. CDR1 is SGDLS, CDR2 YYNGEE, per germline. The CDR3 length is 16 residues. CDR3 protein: CASSPRPYQGSFGYTF. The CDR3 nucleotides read TGTGCCAGCAGCCCTCGACCTTACCAGGGATCATTTGGCTACACCTTC.

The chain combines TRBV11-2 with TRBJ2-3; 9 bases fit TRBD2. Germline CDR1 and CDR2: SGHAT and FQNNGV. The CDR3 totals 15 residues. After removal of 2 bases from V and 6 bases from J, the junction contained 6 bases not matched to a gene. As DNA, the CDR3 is TGTGCCAGCAGCTTACCGGGACTAGCCACGGATACGCAGTATTTT. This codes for CASSLPGLATDTQYF.